The 17 T cell receptor beta chains below were found in one sample sequenced in a study of blood T cell repertoires in COVID-19. TCRdb's table, derived via immunoSEQ multiplex PCR, lists solely in-frame clones and lacks some. The sample holds 220,000 or so clones; approximately 83% are singletons and the top ten take about 3.2%. Specimen: PBMCs or T cells enriched from blood (not recorded which). The receptors come from a woman aged 55-75 years who had recovered from COVID-19.

The chain has TRBV4-2 and TRBJ1-4; TRBD1 aligns across 9 bases. The junction had 0 bases not matched to a gene; V was cut back by 3 bases and J by 7 bases. This CDR3 has 13 residues. Per germline, CDR1 LGHNA and CDR2 YNFKEQ. CDR3 DNA sequence: TGTGCCAGCAGCCAGGACAGGGGTGAAAAACTGTTTTTT. Amino acid sequence: CASSQDRGEKLFF.

J is TRBJ1-2 and V is TRBV14; perhaps TRBD1 as D (6 bases). The CDR3 runs to 13 residues. Germline V gene sequence: CDR1 SGHDN, CDR2 FVKESK. Trimming left V 1 base short and J 6 bases short, with 9 bases between. DNA of the CDR3: TGTGCCAGCAGCCAAGCCGGGACACATGGCTACACCTTC. Its protein is CASSQAGTHGYTF.

The V call is TRBV29-1, the J call TRBJ1-2, with D perhaps TRBD1 (5 bases). Germline values: CDR1 SQVTM, CDR2 ANQGSEA. The germline V and J ends were trimmed by 1 base and 8 bases, with 17 bases remaining between them. This CDR3 has 14 amino acids. The DNA of the CDR3 is TGCAGCGTTGAAGGGAAGGACATATTTGGCGGCTACACCTTC. This encodes CSVEGKDIFGGYTF.

This chain connects TRBV7-6 to TRBJ2-5, with 11 bases aligning to TRBD2. The CDR3 length is 15 residues. Per germline, CDR1 SGHVS and CDR2 FNYEAQ. J gave up 1 base and V 7 bases, and 5 bases lay outside the gene matches. The CDR3 loop is CASTRLAGIQETQYF. In nucleotides, the CDR3 is TGTGCCAGCACCAGACTAGCGGGAATCCAAGAGACCCAGTACTTC.

J is TRBJ1-6 and V is TRBV4-1; D might be TRBD1 (5 bases). The germline CDR1 and CDR2 sequences are MGHRA and YSYEKL. The CDR3 covers 15 residues. Trimming cost V 0 bases and J 11 bases, with 14 bases left between them. The CDR3 sequence is CASSQDPGYEAPLHF. CDR3 in DNA: TGCGCCAGCAGCCAAGACCCAGGGTATGAGGCACCCCTCCACTTT.

This clone was detected a few times. J is TRBJ2-7 and V is TRBV18, with D possibly being TRBD2 (5 bases). The CDR3 covers 13 residues. V shed 2 bases and J shed 4 bases, with 9 bases lying between them. Germline lookup yields CDR1 KGHSH and CDR2 LQKENI. The CDR3 DNA reads TGTGCCAGCTCACCATCCGGGGAATACGAGCAGTACTTC. Protein sequence: CASSPSGEYEQYF.

This sequence joins TRBV15 and TRBJ1-4; 9 nucleotides align to TRBD1. The CDR3 is 18 amino acids. CDR1 is LNHNV and CDR2 is YYDKDF in the germline V gene (reference sequence). J lost 3 bases, V lost 3 bases, and 11 bases had no gene match. The CDR3 DNA follows: TGTGCCACCAGCAGGGAGGGACAGGGTGGTTCGGCTAATGAAAAACTGTTTTTT. Its translation: CATSREGQGGSANEKLFF. The full variable domain, rest sourced from reference TRBV15 and TRBJ1-4, is DAMVIQNPRYQVTQFGKPVTLSCSQTLNHNVMYWYQQKSSQAPKLLFHYYDKDFNNEADTPDNFQSRRPNTSFCFLDIRSPGLGDTAMYLCATSREGQGGSANEKLFFGSGTQLSVL.

The genes are TRBV6-5 and TRBJ2-2, with 9 bases identical to TRBD1. The V gene's germline CDR1 is MNHEY and CDR2 SVGAGI. CDR3 length: 15 residues. After removal of 6 bases from V and 0 bases from J, the junction contained 2 bases not matched to a gene. CDR3 region: CASRRTGANTGELFF. The CDR3 DNA is TGTGCCAGCAGAAGGACAGGGGCGAACACCGGGGAGCTGTTTTTT.

This clone is a singleton in its sample. CDR3 in amino acids: CASSSQGDGYTF. The CDR3 DNA sequence: TGTGCCAGCAGTTCACAGGGTGATGGCTACACCTTC. The chain carries TRBV28 and TRBJ1-2; D may be TRBD1 (6 bases). V lost 4 bases and J 6 bases, leaving 9 bases between the germline ends. This CDR3 has 12 amino acids. The germline V gene has CDR1 MDHEN and CDR2 SYDVKM.

V and J are TRBV4-3 and TRBJ2-3, with D possibly matching TRBD2 (5 bases). Germline lookup yields CDR1 LGHNA and CDR2 YSLEER. CDR3 length: 19 amino acids. V dropped 4 bases and J dropped 0 bases, with 23 bases sitting between them. This chain's CDR3 is CASSPGQVSGRPSTDTQYF. The CDR3 DNA reads as TGCGCCAGCAGCCCAGGCCAAGTATCGGGGAGACCTAGCACAGATACGCAGTATTTT.

The chain carries TRBV9 and TRBJ1-2; the match to TRBD1 covers 7 bases. Trimming took 3 bases from V and 9 from J; bases not matched to a gene: 5. The length of the CDR3 is 12 residues. From germline, CDR1 is SGDLS and CDR2 YYNGEE. The CDR3 nucleotides read TGTGCCAGCAGCGCGACAGGGAATAGCTACACCTTC. It codes for CASSATGNSYTF.

V is TRBV10-1 and J is TRBJ2-2, with unresolved D. CDR3 length: 13 amino acids. Trimming stripped 7 bases from V and 0 bases from J, with 6 bases between. The germline V gene has CDR1 WNHNN and CDR2 SYGVQD (reference sequence). The CDR3 protein is CASNGPNTGELFF. CDR3 coding DNA: TGCGCCAGCAATGGGCCGAACACCGGGGAGCTGTTTTTT.

J is TRBJ2-7 and V is TRBV10-3; D gene uncertain. CDR1 is ENHRY and CDR2 is SYGVKD in the germline V gene. The V end lost 4 bases, the J end lost 0 bases, and 7 bases lay between the germline ends. The CDR3 consists of 13 residues. CDR3 nucleotide sequence: TGTGCCATCAGTGTACAGACCTCCTACGAGCAGTACTTC. This encodes CAISVQTSYEQYF.

J is TRBJ2-6 and V is TRBV5-1, with TRBD1 matching over 9 bases. Trimming removed 1 base from V and 0 bases from J; junction bases left unmatched: 5. The CDR3 length is 18 residues. Germline CDR1 is SGHRS and CDR2 is YFSETQ. CDR3 sequence: CASSLLGQGYSGANVLTF. Here the CDR3 DNA reads TGCGCCAGCAGCTTGTTGGGACAGGGATACTCTGGGGCCAACGTCCTGACTTTC.

The rearrangement joins TRBV19 to TRBJ2-3, with 9 nucleotides matching TRBD1. The ends lost 6 bases at V and 0 bases at J; junction bases unmatched: 7. This CDR3 contains 16 residues. Germline V gives CDR1 LNHDA, CDR2 SQIVND (reference sequence). Written as DNA, the CDR3 is TGTGCCAGTAGAGTACCTGGGACAGGGAGCACAGATACGCAGTATTTT. Amino acid sequence: CASRVPGTGSTDTQYF.

The chain employs TRBV7-2 and TRBJ1-2; no clear D. The CDR3 extends over 12 amino acids. In germline, CDR1 is SGHTA, CDR2 FQGNSA. V shed 6 bases and J shed 4 bases, with 9 bases lying between them. CDR3 region: CASRHDFYGYTF. The CDR3 DNA reads TGTGCCAGCAGGCATGACTTCTATGGCTACACCTTC. Full variable domain (remainder filled in from reference TRBV7-2 and TRBJ1-2): GAGVSQSPSNKVTEKGKDVELRCDPISGHTALYWYRQSLGQGLEFLIYFQGNSAPDKSGLPSDRFSAERTGGSVSTLTIQRTQQEDSAVYLCASRHDFYGYTFGSGTRLTVV.

The rearrangement uses TRBV28 and TRBJ2-7; TRBD1 agrees at 9 bases. CDR1 and CDR2 (germline): MDHEN, SYDVKM. Trimming cost V 3 bases and J 3 bases; bases outside gene matches: 21. CDR3 size: 20 residues. The CDR3 nucleotides are TGTGCCAGCAGTTTCGCCGTCGCTGCGGAAGGGACAGGGCGGGTCTACGAGCAGTACTTC. Its translation: CASSFAVAAEGTGRVYEQYF.